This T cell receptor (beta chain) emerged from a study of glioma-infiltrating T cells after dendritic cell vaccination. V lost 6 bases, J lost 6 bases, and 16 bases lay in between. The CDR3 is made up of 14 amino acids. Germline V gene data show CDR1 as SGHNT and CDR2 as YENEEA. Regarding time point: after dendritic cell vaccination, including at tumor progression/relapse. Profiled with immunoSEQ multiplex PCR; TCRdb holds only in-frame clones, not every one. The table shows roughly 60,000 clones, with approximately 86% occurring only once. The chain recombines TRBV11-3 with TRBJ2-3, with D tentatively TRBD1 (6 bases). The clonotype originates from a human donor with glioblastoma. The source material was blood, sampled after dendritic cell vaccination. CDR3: CASRPLTGSDTQYF. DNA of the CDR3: TGTGCCAGCAGACCTCTTACAGGGTCGGATACGCAGTATTTT. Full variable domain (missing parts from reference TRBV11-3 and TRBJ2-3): EAGVVQSPRYKIIEKKQPVAFWCNPISGHNTLYWYLQNLGQGPELLIRYENEEAVDDSQLPKDRFSAERLKGVDSTLKIQPAELGDSAVYLCASRPLTGSDTQYFGPGTRLTVL.